These 15 T cell receptor beta chains were sequenced from one sample in a study of blood T cell repertoires in COVID-19 (dated by TCRdb to the early 2020s). The library relied on the immunoSEQ multiplex PCR assay. Held by TCRdb, this immuneACCESS table contains in-frame sequences only and omits some clones. Under half of the omission traces to an unresolved V gene where checked; the cause of the rest is unknown. The sample profile shows fewer than 250,000 clones; 80% to 90% of them were found once. The ten largest clones represent roughly 0.78% of the sample. Sample: peripheral blood. The receptors here all came from a woman between 65 and 79 years old with acute or convalescent COVID-19.

This rearrangement joins TRBV6-6 to TRBJ2-5, with 7 bases identical to TRBD1. This CDR3 spans 15 amino acids. V lost 2 bases and J lost 4; bases outside the gene matches: 7. Germline values: CDR1 MNHNY, CDR2 SVGAGI (reference sequence). The CDR3 loop reads CASSYGTVPRETQYF. The CDR3 DNA is TGTGCCAGCAGTTACGGGACAGTACCAAGAGAGACCCAGTACTTC.

This rearrangement joins TRBV5-1 to TRBJ2-3; D perhaps matches TRBD2 (7 bases). The V and J ends lost 4 bases and 5 bases respectively, with 23 bases between them. CDR3 length equals 17 residues. The germline CDR1 and CDR2 sequences are SGHRS and YFSETQ. The CDR3 loop reads CASSGGYGRGAGDTQYF. The CDR3 region has the DNA TGCGCCAGCAGCGGCGGCTACGGCCGGGGGGCAGGAGATACGCAGTATTTT.

Only one count was recorded for this clone. The V and J genes are TRBV6-2 or TRBV6-3 and TRBJ2-7; possibly TRBD2 for D (5 bases). Germline V gives CDR1 MNHEY, CDR2 SVGEGT. This CDR3 comprises 13 residues. V was clipped by 5 bases and J by 3 bases, with 11 bases between them. The CDR3 nucleotides read TGTGCCAGCAGTCGAGGGCCAGACTACGAGCAGTACTTC. It is translated as CASSRGPDYEQYF.

This chain joins TRBV6-5 and TRBJ2-1, with 10 bases aligning to TRBD1. The length of the CDR3 is 13 residues. V dropped 6 bases and J dropped 8; count of bases not matched to a gene: 4. The germline V gene encodes CDR1 MNHEY and CDR2 SVGAGI. CDR3 protein: CASSRDRGDEQFF. The CDR3 DNA follows: TGTGCCAGCAGCCGGGACAGGGGCGATGAGCAGTTCTTC.

The rearrangement joins TRBV6-5 to TRBJ1-5, with 11 bases fitting TRBD1. J gave up 4 bases and V 6 bases, and 5 bases lay outside the gene matches. Germline assignment: CDR1 MNHEY and CDR2 SVGAGI. The CDR3 totals 15 residues. CDR3 residues: CASREDRGQNQPQHF. The CDR3 nucleotides are TGTGCCAGCAGGGAGGACAGGGGGCAAAATCAGCCCCAGCATTTT.

V is TRBV6-2 or TRBV6-3 and J is TRBJ1-1, with D hard to call. With 5 bases removed from V and 13 bases from J, the gap between germline ends came to 23 bases. The germline V gene encodes CDR1 MNHEY and CDR2 SVGEGT. CDR3 length equals 14 residues. The CDR3 sequence: CASSAPRGGLSVFF. The CDR3 nucleotides read TGTGCCAGCAGTGCCCCTCGGGGAGGGCTTAGCGTTTTCTTT.

This chain's CDR3 is CASSLAYRGLGSPLHF. For the CDR3, the DNA is TGCGCCAGCAGCTTGGCCTACAGGGGGCTAGGGTCACCCCTCCACTTT. This chain connects TRBV5-1 to TRBJ1-6; 9 bases line up with TRBD1. In germline, CDR1 is SGHRS, CDR2 YFSETQ. J was trimmed by 10 bases and V by 0 bases; bases with no gene match: 8. This CDR3 contains 16 residues.

The chain couples TRBV11-3 to TRBJ2-2; D might be TRBD1 (5 bases). Germline V gene data show CDR1 as SGHNT and CDR2 as YENEEA. This CDR3 contains 15 residues. Trimming pared 3 bases from V and 2 bases from J, leaving 10 bases between. The CDR3 coding sequence is TGTGCCAGCAGCTTTGGGGCTCAAAACACCGGGGAGCTGTTTTTT. This encodes CASSFGAQNTGELFF.

The V call is TRBV2, the J call TRBJ1-6, with D unclear. The CDR3 is 12 residues long. The germline V gene has CDR1 SNHLY and CDR2 FYNNEI. Trimming removed 4 bases from V and 9 bases from J, with 7 bases in between. The CDR3 DNA follows: TGTGCCAGCAGTGGAGGGCGTTCACCCCTCCACTTT. Its protein is CASSGGRSPLHF. Full variable domain (outside the CDR3, taken from reference TRBV2 and TRBJ1-6): EPEVTQTPSHQVTQMGQEVILRCVPISNHLYFYWYRQILGQKVEFLVSFYNNEISEKSEIFDDQFSVERPDGSNFTLKIRSTKLEDSAMYFCASSGGRSPLHFGNGTRLTVT.

This clone was seen once. CDR3 sequence: CASSITTGVGYTF. The DNA of the CDR3 is TGTGCCAGCAGTATCACTACCGGAGTCGGCTACACCTTC. This chain uses TRBV27 with TRBJ1-2; D call uncertain. CDR1 MNHEY and CDR2 SMNVEV come from the germline V gene (reference sequence). V lost 5 bases to trimming and J lost 8 bases, with 15 bases between them. The CDR3 totals 13 residues.

The rearrangement links TRBV5-4 to TRBJ2-7; D not resolved. V gave up 0 bases and J gave up 8 bases, with 9 bases separating them. The CDR3 consists of 12 residues. Looked up from germline, CDR1 is SGHNT and CDR2 is YYREEE (reference sequence). CDR3 amino acids: CASSLERSKQYF. The CDR3 DNA reads as TGTGCCAGCAGCTTGGAGAGGTCTAAGCAGTACTTC.

J is TRBJ2-3 and V is TRBV11-3; weak D call: TRBD2 (6 bases). The CDR3 covers 15 residues. Trimming took off 3 bases at V and 4 bases at J, with 14 bases between the two ends. Germline CDR1 reads SGHNT; CDR2 reads YENEEA. CDR3 amino acids: CASSLGGAMADTQYF. The CDR3 coding sequence is TGTGCCAGCAGCTTGGGGGGAGCGATGGCAGATACGCAGTATTTT.

V gene TRBV19 combines with J gene TRBJ2-7, with D possibly TRBD2 on 6 matching bases. V lost 5 bases, J lost 1 base, and 9 bases lay in between. This CDR3 contains 13 residues. CDR1 LNHDA and CDR2 SQIVND come from the germline V gene (reference sequence). The CDR3 loop is CASSASASYEQYF. Here the CDR3 DNA reads TGTGCCAGTAGTGCTAGCGCGTCCTACGAGCAGTACTTC.

The CDR3 region is CASSLDGHSGNTIYF. In DNA form, the CDR3 reads TGCGCCAGCAGCTTGGACGGACACTCTGGAAACACCATATATTTT. V usage is TRBV5-1 and J usage is TRBJ1-3, with D perhaps matching TRBD1 (5 bases). There are 15 residues in the CDR3. Trimming cost V 0 bases and J 0 bases, with 7 bases left between them. The germline CDR1 and CDR2 sequences are SGHRS and YFSETQ.

This chain links TRBV15 with TRBJ1-5, with D unresolved. V was cut by 0 bases and J by 3 bases, with 9 bases left in between. CDR3 length equals 15 residues. The germline CDR1 and CDR2 sequences are LNHNV and YYDKDF (reference sequence). The CDR3 DNA reads TGTGCCACCAGCAGAGATGTTATGTCCAATCAGCCCCAGCATTTT. Its translation: CATSRDVMSNQPQHF.